Listed below are T cell receptor beta chains from one sample, sequenced in a study of blood T cell repertoires in COVID-19. The table came from immunoSEQ multiplex PCR; TCRdb's copy has only in-frame clones and leaves some out. This repertoire shows almost 100,000 clones, roughly 86% found once; its top ten account for 10% to 13%. Specimen: peripheral blood. These receptors were collected from a man in his forties or fifties with acute or convalescent COVID-19. CDR3s include the opening cysteine and the closing phenylalanine or tryptophan. The order of the fields is V gene, CDR3 protein.

v_gene: TRBV7-2
CDR3aa: CASTSSTLRGRNEKLFF

v_gene: TRBV12-3/TRBV12-4
CDR3aa: CASSFGSYEQYF

v_gene: TRBV27
CDR3aa: CASSLSRPQGAGNTIYF

v_gene: TRBV5-6
CDR3aa: CASSFSGGTSSMETQYF

v_gene: TRBV18
CDR3aa: CASSPRDSNEKLFF

v_gene: TRBV4-1
CDR3aa: CASSQDPGGSYAQYF

v_gene: TRBV12-3/TRBV12-4
CDR3aa: CASSAQRGTEAFF

v_gene: TRBV6-5
CDR3aa: CASSRQYSGANVLTF

v_gene: TRBV5-4
CDR3aa: CASSQGQGRAEAFF

v_gene: TRBV19
CDR3aa: CASSSQETQYF

v_gene: TRBV12-3/TRBV12-4
CDR3aa: CASNLRGQPQHF

v_gene: TRBV27
CDR3aa: CASGRGVGYGYTF

v_gene: TRBV13
CDR3aa: CASRLTYYNEQFF

v_gene: TRBV18
CDR3aa: CASSPPVQGAGSPLHF

v_gene: TRBV18
CDR3aa: CASSPAGLAARETQYF

v_gene: TRBV6-5
CDR3aa: CASSSGAETEAFF

v_gene: TRBV11-1
CDR3aa: CASRHRDSPLHF

v_gene: TRBV7-6
CDR3aa: CASSSYGGPTEAFF

v_gene: TRBV2
CDR3aa: CASGLRQETQYF

v_gene: TRBV6-5
CDR3aa: CASTNRGEAFF

v_gene: TRBV9
CDR3aa: CASSVGPQNTEAFF

v_gene: TRBV10-2
CDR3aa: CASSEKRTSGSVGETQYF

v_gene: TRBV5-4
CDR3aa: CASRWSGAGETQYF

v_gene: TRBV7-8
CDR3aa: CASSSPGNTEAFF

v_gene: TRBV5-1
CDR3aa: CASSLNDRGTDGYTF

v_gene: TRBV15
CDR3aa: CATSGPQGDTQYF

v_gene: TRBV7-5
CDR3aa: CARSLDPEQGPNTEAFF

v_gene: TRBV5-1
CDR3aa: CASNQDRPNTEAFF

v_gene: TRBV27
CDR3aa: CASTLDRGGGTEAFF

v_gene: TRBV19
CDR3aa: CASSIGRGSSYNEQFF

v_gene: TRBV24-1
CDR3aa: CATSALDREGYTF

v_gene: TRBV7-9
CDR3aa: CASSSQGTGNTIYF

v_gene: TRBV24-1
CDR3aa: CATSDLAGQAFF

v_gene: TRBV9
CDR3aa: CASSRGTGNTIYF

v_gene: TRBV4-1
CDR3aa: CASSQPTLRQTKPKTEAFF

v_gene: TRBV2
CDR3aa: CASSRAYEQYF

v_gene: TRBV7-3
CDR3aa: CASSPGSGANVLTF

v_gene: TRBV12-3/TRBV12-4
CDR3aa: CASRLGQAYGYTF

v_gene: TRBV24-1
CDR3aa: CATSDFDRGNSYNEQFF

v_gene: TRBV5-1
CDR3aa: CASSAQPTGGSDTQYF

v_gene: TRBV12-5
CDR3aa: CASGRSGTRGNEQFF

v_gene: TRBV12-3/TRBV12-4
CDR3aa: CASKGAGVETQYF

v_gene: TRBV4-2
CDR3aa: CASSQAGLGGAGELFF

v_gene: TRBV27
CDR3aa: CASKVGQYNSPLHF

v_gene: TRBV5-1
CDR3aa: CASSPRGLWGYTF

v_gene: TRBV13
CDR3aa: CASSLPPSAVNTEAFF

v_gene: TRBV28
CDR3aa: CASQRDYEQYF

v_gene: TRBV11-2
CDR3aa: CASSPGQDNSPLHF

v_gene: TRBV3-1/TRBV3-2
CDR3aa: CASSMSGPRGPEAFF

v_gene: TRBV5-1
CDR3aa: CASRMPGLAGKAGELFF

v_gene: TRBV5-1
CDR3aa: CASSGGALYTDTQYF

v_gene: TRBV29-1
CDR3aa: CSVESSSQETQYF

v_gene: TRBV23-1
CDR3aa: CASSPKPSRDRVNYGYTF